The rows below give T cell receptor beta chains drawn from one sample of a study of CD8+CD57+ T cells in acquired aplastic anemia. TCRdb recomputed calls from the reads with MiXCR, one row per CDR3 protein. The table shows more than 100,000 distinct CDR3 sequences, with around 48% occurring only once. The sample comprised sorted CD4+, CD8+, or CD8+CD57+ T cells (not recorded which) from PBMCs. These receptors were collected from a human donor in good health, serving as a control. Both conserved end residues are part of each CDR3.

V gene: TRBV7-9
CDR3 length: 16
J gene: TRBJ2-5
CDR3 protein: CASSLAWQVADETQYF

V gene: TRBV7-7
CDR3 length: 16
J gene: TRBJ1-5
CDR3 protein: CASSLVAGCGYQPQHF

V gene: TRBV12-3/TRBV12-4
CDR3 length: 14
J gene: TRBJ1-1
CDR3 protein: CASSTQGANTEAFF

V gene: TRBV10-3
CDR3 length: 14
J gene: TRBJ2-7
CDR3 protein: CATSDRQGGYEQYF

V gene: TRBV20-1
CDR3 length: 13
J gene: TRBJ2-3
CDR3 protein: CSARVRERGTQYF

V gene: TRBV2
CDR3 length: 14
J gene: TRBJ2-5
CDR3 protein: CASRLRGVAETQYF

V gene: TRBV7-9
CDR3 length: 15
J gene: TRBJ2-6
CDR3 protein: CASSSAGTGGNVLTF

V gene: TRBV2
CDR3 length: 14
J gene: TRBJ1-1
CDR3 protein: CASSEGQGNTEAFF

V gene: TRBV7-2
CDR3 length: 15
J gene: TRBJ2-5
CDR3 protein: CASSTGQGRTVAQYF

V gene: TRBV6-2/TRBV6-3
CDR3 length: 15
J gene: TRBJ1-4
CDR3 protein: CASSETGTLGEKLFF

V gene: TRBV2
CDR3 length: 13
J gene: TRBJ2-7
CDR3 protein: CASNPAGTYEQYF

V gene: TRBV6-2/TRBV6-3
CDR3 length: 15
J gene: TRBJ2-7
CDR3 protein: CAGSYPVGSSYGQYF

V gene: TRBV9
CDR3 length: 15
J gene: TRBJ1-3
CDR3 protein: CASSVEDLSGNTIYF

V gene: TRBV7-9
CDR3 length: 14
J gene: TRBJ1-1
CDR3 protein: CASSIQGATGKAFF

V gene: TRBV11-3
CDR3 length: 15
J gene: TRBJ2-7
CDR3 protein: CASSLGAGWSYEQYF

V gene: TRBV25-1
CDR3 length: 14
J gene: TRBJ2-7
CDR3 protein: CASSQMGGPYEQYF

V gene: TRBV29-1
CDR3 length: 13
J gene: TRBJ1-5
CDR3 protein: CSVIRGFGQPQHF

V gene: TRBV6-5
CDR3 length: 15
J gene: TRBJ1-2
CDR3 protein: CASSYSWQGGYGYTF

V gene: TRBV10-3
CDR3 length: 12
J gene: TRBJ2-7
CDR3 protein: CAISRTVYEQYF

V gene: TRBV29-1
CDR3 length: 13
J gene: TRBJ2-3
CDR3 protein: CSVGTSFADTQYF

V gene: TRBV7-6
CDR3 length: 18
J gene: TRBJ2-6
CDR3 protein: CASSQADRPGSGANVLTF

V gene: TRBV10-2
CDR3 length: 13
J gene: TRBJ2-7
CDR3 protein: CASRALSSYEQYF

V gene: TRBV20-1
CDR3 length: 14
J gene: TRBJ1-1
CDR3 protein: CSANPLLMNTEAFF

V gene: TRBV12-3/TRBV12-4
CDR3 length: 13
J gene: TRBJ1-5
CDR3 protein: CASSGTGNQPQHF

V gene: TRBV19
CDR3 length: 15
J gene: TRBJ1-6
CDR3 protein: CASSIGRGWDSPLHF

V gene: TRBV6-1
CDR3 length: 14
J gene: TRBJ1-5
CDR3 protein: CASSKTGEGQPQHF

V gene: TRBV20-1
CDR3 length: 15
J gene: TRBJ1-2
CDR3 protein: CSGRGGQGIVGGYTF

V gene: TRBV25-1
CDR3 length: 14
J gene: TRBJ1-2
CDR3 protein: CASKIGTGPYGYTF

V gene: TRBV15
CDR3 length: 12
J gene: TRBJ1-2
CDR3 protein: CATSIYREGYTF

V gene: TRBV5-1
CDR3 length: 16
J gene: TRBJ2-5
CDR3 protein: CASSFQVGSRRETRYF

V gene: TRBV9
CDR3 length: 14
J gene: TRBJ1-1
CDR3 protein: CASSTRQGNTEAFF

V gene: TRBV24-1
CDR3 length: 14
J gene: TRBJ2-2
CDR3 protein: CATNRGPNTGELFF

V gene: TRBV20-1
CDR3 length: 11
J gene: TRBJ2-7
CDR3 protein: CSARGGGNWSF

V gene: TRBV2
CDR3 length: 15
J gene: TRBJ2-7
CDR3 protein: CASSEARDRVTEQYF

V gene: TRBV19
CDR3 length: 14
J gene: TRBJ1-2
CDR3 protein: CASSQLGEKGRYTF